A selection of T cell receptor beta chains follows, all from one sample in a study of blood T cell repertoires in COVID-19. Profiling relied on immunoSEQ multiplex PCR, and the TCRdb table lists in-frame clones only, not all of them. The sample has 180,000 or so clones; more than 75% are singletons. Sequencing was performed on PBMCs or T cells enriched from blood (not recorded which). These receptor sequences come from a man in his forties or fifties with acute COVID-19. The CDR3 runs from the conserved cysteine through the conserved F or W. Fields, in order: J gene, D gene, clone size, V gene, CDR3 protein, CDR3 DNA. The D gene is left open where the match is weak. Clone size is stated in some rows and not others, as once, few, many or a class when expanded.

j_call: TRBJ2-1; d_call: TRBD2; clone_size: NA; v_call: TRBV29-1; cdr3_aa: CSVVASGHNEQFF; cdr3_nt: TGCAGCGTTGTGGCTAGCGGCCACAATGAGCAGTTCTTC
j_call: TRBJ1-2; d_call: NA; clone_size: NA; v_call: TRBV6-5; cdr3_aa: CASSYSSGANYGYTF; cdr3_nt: TGTGCCAGCAGTTACTCGAGTGGAGCTAACTATGGCTACACCTTC
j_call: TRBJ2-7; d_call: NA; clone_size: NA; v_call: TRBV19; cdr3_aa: CASSWHTGKHYEQYF; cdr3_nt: TGTGCCAGTAGCTGGCACACGGGGAAACACTACGAGCAGTACTTC
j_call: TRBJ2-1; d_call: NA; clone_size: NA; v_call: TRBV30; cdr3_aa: CAWSSSRDSYNEQFF; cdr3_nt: TGTGCCTGGAGCTCCTCGCGCGACTCCTACAATGAGCAGTTCTTC
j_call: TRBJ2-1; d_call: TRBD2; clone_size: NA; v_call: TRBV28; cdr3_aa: CASSNPGLVDNEQFF; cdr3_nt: TGTGCCAGCAGTAACCCGGGACTAGTCGACAATGAGCAGTTCTTC
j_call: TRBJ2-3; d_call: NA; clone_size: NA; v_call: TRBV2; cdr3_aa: CASSTSTDTQYF; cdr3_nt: TGTGCCAGCAGTACTAGCACAGATACGCAGTATTTT
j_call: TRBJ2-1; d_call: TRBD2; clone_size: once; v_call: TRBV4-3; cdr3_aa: CASSPGLAGGLSQFF; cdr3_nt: TGCGCCAGCAGCCCGGGACTAGCGGGAGGGCTGTCGCAGTTCTTC
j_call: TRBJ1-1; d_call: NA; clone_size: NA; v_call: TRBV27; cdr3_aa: CASTRGGLATEAFF; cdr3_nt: TGTGCCAGCACCCGGGGAGGGCTGGCCACTGAAGCTTTCTTT
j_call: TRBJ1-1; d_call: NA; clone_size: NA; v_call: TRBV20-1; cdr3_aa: CSAMRGEAFF; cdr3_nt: TGCAGTGCTATGAGAGGGGAAGCTTTCTTT
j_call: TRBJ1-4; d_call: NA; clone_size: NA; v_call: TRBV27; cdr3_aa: CATSGALDEKLFF; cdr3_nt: TGTGCCACCTCGGGTGCCTTGGATGAAAAACTGTTTTTT
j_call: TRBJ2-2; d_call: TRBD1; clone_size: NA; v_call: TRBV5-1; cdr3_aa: CASSLAQGAGGELFF; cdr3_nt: TGCGCCAGCAGCTTGGCACAGGGGGCAGGCGGGGAGCTGTTTTTT
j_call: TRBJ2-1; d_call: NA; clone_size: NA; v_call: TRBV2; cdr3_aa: CASMSGTSYNEQFF; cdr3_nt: TGTGCCAGCATGAGCGGCACCTCCTACAATGAGCAGTTCTTC
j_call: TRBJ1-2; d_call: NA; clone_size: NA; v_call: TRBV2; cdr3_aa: CASSLIPGLRNYGYTF; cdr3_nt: TGTGCCAGCAGTCTAATTCCGGGACTGCGGAACTATGGCTACACCTTC
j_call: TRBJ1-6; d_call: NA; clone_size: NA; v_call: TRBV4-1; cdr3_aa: CASSQDQGRSPLHF; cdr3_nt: TGCGCCAGCAGCCAAGACCAGGGGCGGTCACCCCTCCACTTT
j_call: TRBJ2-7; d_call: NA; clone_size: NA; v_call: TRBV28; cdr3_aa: CASSIANLVGEQYF; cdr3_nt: TGTGCCAGCAGTATAGCGAATTTAGTGGGTGAGCAGTACTTC
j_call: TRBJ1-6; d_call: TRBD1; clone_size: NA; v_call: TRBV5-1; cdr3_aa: CASSLDRGGSPLHF; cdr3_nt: TGCGCCAGCAGCCTGGACAGGGGGGGGTCACCCCTCCACTTT
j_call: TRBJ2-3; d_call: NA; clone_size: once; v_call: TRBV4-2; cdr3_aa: CASSHPTRRDSQDTQYF; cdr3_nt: TGTGCCAGCAGCCACCCGACCCGCAGGGATAGTCAAGATACGCAGTATTTT
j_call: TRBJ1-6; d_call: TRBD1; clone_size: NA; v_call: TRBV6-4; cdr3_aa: CASLLRGGQGDSPLHF; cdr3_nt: TGTGCCAGCCTTCTACGAGGGGGGCAGGGGGATTCACCCCTCCACTTT
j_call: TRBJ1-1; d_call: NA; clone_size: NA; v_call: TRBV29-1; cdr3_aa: CSVAGFDTEAFF; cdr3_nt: TGCAGCGTTGCAGGGTTTGACACTGAAGCTTTCTTT
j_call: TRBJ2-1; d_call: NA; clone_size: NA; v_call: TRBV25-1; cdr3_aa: CASRLSYNEQFF; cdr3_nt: TGTGCCAGCAGACTAAGCTACAATGAGCAGTTCTTC
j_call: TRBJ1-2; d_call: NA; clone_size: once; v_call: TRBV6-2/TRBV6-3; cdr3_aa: CASSARQGSLVYGYTF; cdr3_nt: TGTGCCAGCAGTGCCCGGCAGGGGTCCCTCGTCTATGGCTACACCTTC
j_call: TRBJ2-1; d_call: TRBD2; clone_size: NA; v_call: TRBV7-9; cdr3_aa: CAMTSGRDEQFF; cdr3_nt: TGTGCCATGACTAGCGGGAGGGATGAGCAGTTCTTC
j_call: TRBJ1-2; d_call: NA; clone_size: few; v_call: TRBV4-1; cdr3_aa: CASSQTAAVYYGYTF; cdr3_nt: TGCGCCAGCAGCCAAACAGCGGCGGTTTACTATGGCTACACCTTC
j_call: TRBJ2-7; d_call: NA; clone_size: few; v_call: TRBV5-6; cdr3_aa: CASSPVVSGERDYEQYF; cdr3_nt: TGTGCCAGCAGCCCAGTCGTTTCGGGAGAGAGGGACTACGAGCAGTACTTC
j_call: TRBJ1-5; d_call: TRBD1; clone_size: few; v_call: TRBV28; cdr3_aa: CASSLGQGDHQPQHF; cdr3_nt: TGTGCCAGCAGTTTAGGGCAGGGGGATCATCAGCCCCAGCATTTT
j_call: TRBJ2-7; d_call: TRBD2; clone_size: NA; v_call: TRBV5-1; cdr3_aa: CASSFSAGGPLEQYF; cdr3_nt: TGCGCCAGCAGCTTCTCAGCGGGAGGGCCGCTCGAGCAGTACTTC
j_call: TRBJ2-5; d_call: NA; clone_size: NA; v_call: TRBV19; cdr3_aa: CASSRQKETQYF; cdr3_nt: TGTGCCAGTAGTAGACAGAAAGAGACCCAGTACTTC
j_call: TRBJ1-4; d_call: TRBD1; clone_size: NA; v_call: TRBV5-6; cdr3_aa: CASSLWDSNEKLFF; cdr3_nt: TGTGCCAGCAGCTTGTGGGACAGCAATGAAAAACTGTTTTTT
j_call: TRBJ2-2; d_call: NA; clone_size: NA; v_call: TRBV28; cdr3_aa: CASSPPGTWNDKVGELFF; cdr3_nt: TGTGCCAGCAGTCCCCCCGGGACTTGGAACGATAAGGTCGGGGAGCTGTTTTTT
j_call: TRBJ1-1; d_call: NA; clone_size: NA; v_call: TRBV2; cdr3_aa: CASSPGLALNTEAFF; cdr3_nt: TGTGCCAGCAGTCCGGGACTCGCTTTGAACACTGAAGCTTTCTTT